The T cell receptor beta chain described here comes from a study of PD-1 blockade in mismatch repair-deficient tumors (dated 2017 in TCRdb). General notes on the study: The trial enrolled about 90 consecutive patients with roughly 13 mismatch repair-deficient cancer types between late 2013 and 2016, all previously treated and progressing. Tumor-associated T cell clones were tracked in the peripheral blood of patients responding to PD-1 blockade by deep sequencing of TCR CDR3 regions.

Preparation of the library involved the immunoSEQ multiplex PCR assay. Here the immuneACCESS table is served through TCRdb, limited to in-frame sequences with V and J called. Missing clones are a known gap in these copies; in checked studies unresolved V genes cover under half, and the rest lacks a known reason. In all, the sample holds approximately 120,000 clones, and 86% of those were seen once. The ten largest account for roughly 13% of the sample. Points on this clone: Its antigen target is currently unknown. Within one base of it there is no much larger clone, and no base qualities were kept.

The research as a whole found: After pembrolizumab, tumor-resident clones, which were often undetectable in blood before treatment, expanded rapidly and then contracted, generally ahead of radiologic responses.

For every enrolled patient, mismatch repair deficiency was confirmed by either polymerase chain reaction or immunohistochemistry. A few patients who responded to pembrolizumab therapy underwent TCR sequencing. The phase II trial prospectively tested pembrolizumab PD-1 blockade in advanced mismatch repair-deficient cancers regardless of tissue of origin. Peripheral blood T cell samples were collected serially, before PD-1 blockade began and at several time points afterward. The timing of each blood sample was reported as weeks after the first dose of pembrolizumab. Sequences were derived from peripheral blood, sampled 44 weeks after starting pembrolizumab. This clonotype was sampled from an adult with mismatch repair-deficient cancer.

The DNA is as follows: TGTGCCAGCAACCTAGCGGGAGGACCTCGTGGCACAGATACGCAGTATTTT. Translation gives CASNLAGGPRGTDTQYF. In this chain, TRBV5-6 is recombined with TRBJ2-3; 11 junctional bases match TRBD2. The CDR3 sequence holds 17 residues, the cysteine and phenylalanine included. Just the 51-base CDR3 DNA is kept, in frame starting at base 1. According to the germline V gene, CDR1 reads SGHDT and CDR2 reads YYEEEE. Ends trimmed: V by 6 bases, J by 1 base; bases unmatched to a gene: 10.